The 4 T cell receptor beta chains below were found in one sample sequenced in a study of T cells in Graves' hyperthyroidism and ophthalmopathy. Template material for amplifying TCR beta CDR3 regions consisted of RNA transcripts. The HTBI primer set drove a first-round RT-PCR of the TCR CDR3. MiXCR was run by TCRdb on the multiplex PCR reads, yielding one entry per CDR3 protein. The repertoire consists of around 200,000 distinct CDR3 sequences, with about 17% occurring once and the leading ten covering just under 45%. Sequences were obtained from blood. Receptors originate from a man in his forties with Graves' hyperthyroidism.

This chain connects TRBV10-3 to TRBJ1-2, with D perhaps matching TRBD1 (5 bases). This CDR3 comprises 13 residues. V gave up 5 bases and J gave up 3 bases, with 10 bases separating them. Germline V gene lookup returns CDR1 ENHRY and CDR2 SYGVKD. The CDR3 nucleotides are TGTGCCATCAGTACGACAGCTTACTATGGCTACACCTTC. It is translated as CAISTTAYYGYTF.

This clonotype appeared many times. The V and J genes are TRBV7-9 and TRBJ2-7; 8 positions agree with TRBD1. CDR3 size: 14 residues. Germline V CDR1 and CDR2: SEHNR, FQNEAQ (reference sequence). The junction had 4 bases not matched to a gene; V was cut back by 4 bases and J by 2 bases. The CDR3 DNA follows: TGTGCCAGCAGCTACGGGACAGGACCCTACGAGCAGTACTTC. Translated: CASSYGTGPYEQYF.

This clonotype was counted at least ten times. This chain uses TRBV7-9 with TRBJ2-7; TRBD1 is a possible D gene (6 bases). Trimming took 4 bases from V and 4 from J, leaving 11 bases between them. This CDR3 has 13 amino acids. CDR1 and CDR2 (germline): SEHNR, FQNEAQ (reference sequence). As DNA, the CDR3 is TGTGCCAGCAGCTGGGACACGAGTTACGAGCAGTACTTC. Its protein is CASSWDTSYEQYF.

This clonotype has at least ten counts. The chain recombines TRBV20-1 with TRBJ1-1, with D perhaps TRBD1 (5 bases). The germline V gene has CDR1 DFQATT and CDR2 SNEGSKA (reference sequence). The CDR3 has 13 amino acids. V was shortened by 5 bases and J by 3 bases, with 13 bases between the two germline ends. As DNA, the CDR3 is TGCAGTGCTCACGGGGGGTCGGACACTGAAGCTTTCTTT. It codes for CSAHGGSDTEAFF.